This TCR beta chain was recorded in a study of T cells in Graves' hyperthyroidism and ophthalmopathy. This clonotype was recorded at least ten times. Amplification of TCR beta CDR3 regions was performed using RNA transcripts as template. A set of HTBI primers served as the primers for a first-round RT-PCR of the TCR CDR3. Via MiXCR, TCRdb re-called the multiplex PCR reads, giving one row per CDR3 protein. The repertoire has 310,000 or so distinct CDR3 sequences, 15% to 20% of them found once; the top ten carry approximately 60%. Germline-derived CDR1 and CDR2 are MNHEY and SMNVEV (reference sequence). The ends were cut back, 3 bases at V and 2 bases at J, with 11 bases in the middle. This CDR3 region has 14 residues.

The source of this sequence is a woman aged 60-70 years with Graves' ophthalmopathy. The specimen was blood. The V gene is TRBV27, the J gene TRBJ2-7; TRBD2 might be the D (7 bases). This chain's CDR3 is CASSFLRGPYEQYF. The CDR3, as DNA: TGTGCCAGCAGTTTTTTGCGGGGGCCCTACGAGCAGTACTTC.